Listed here are 21 T cell receptor beta chains from one sample, sequenced in a study of T cells in Graves' hyperthyroidism and ophthalmopathy. Using RNA transcripts as the source, TCR beta CDR3 regions were amplified. During a first-round RT-PCR of the TCR CDR3, the HTBI primer set was used. TCRdb used MiXCR to reprocess the multiplex PCR reads, holding one entry per CDR3 protein. The sample lists about half a million distinct CDR3 sequences; 20% were seen once. The specimen was blood. The receptor set was obtained from a man aged 35 to 55 with Graves' ophthalmopathy.

The genes are TRBV4-3 and TRBJ1-5; no reliable D call. Germline CDR1 LGHNA, CDR2 YSLEER. CDR3 length: 15 amino acids. Trimming shortened V by 3 bases and J by 5 bases, and 14 bases separated the two germline ends. CDR3 protein: CASSQTLDGYQPQHF. CDR3 sequence (DNA): TGCGCCAGCAGCCAGACCTTGGACGGGTATCAGCCCCAGCATTTT.

The rearrangement uses TRBV20-1 and TRBJ1-4; 8 bases are shared with TRBD1. With V trimmed by 3 bases and J by 5 bases, 8 bases remained unmatched. The CDR3 extends over 15 amino acids. Germline CDR1 is DFQATT and CDR2 is SNEGSKA (reference sequence). This CDR3 reads CSARQDREGNEKLFF. The CDR3 region has the DNA TGCAGTGCTAGGCAGGACAGGGAGGGGAATGAAAAACTGTTTTTT.

In this sample, this clonotype turned up a few times. The rearrangement joins TRBV20-1 to TRBJ2-7; weak D call: TRBD1 (5 bases). V was trimmed by 3 bases and J by 0 bases, leaving 18 bases between them. Germline loops: CDR1 DFQATT, CDR2 SNEGSKA (reference sequence). This CDR3 is built from 16 residues. The chain's CDR3 is CSARGPRQGSSYEQYF. DNA of the CDR3: TGCAGTGCTAGGGGGCCTCGGCAGGGTAGCTCCTACGAGCAGTACTTC.

The CDR3 nucleotides are TGTGCCAGCAGCTTGACAGGGGGCGATCCCACAGATACGCAGTATTTT. This codes for CASSLTGGDPTDTQYF. The gene calls are TRBV7-6 and TRBJ2-3; 10 positions agree with TRBD1. The CDR3 contains 16 residues. J gave up 2 bases and V 3 bases, and 5 bases lay outside the gene matches. Germline lookup yields CDR1 SGHVS and CDR2 FNYEAQ. Full variable domain (outside the CDR3, taken from reference TRBV7-6 and TRBJ2-3): GAGVSQSPRYKVTKRGQDVALRCDPISGHVSLYWYRQALGQGPEFLTYFNYEAQQDKSGLPNDRFSAERPEGSISTLTIQRTEQRDSAMYRCASSLTGGDPTDTQYFGPGTRLTVL.

Regarding this clonotype: With a much larger clone just one base away, this may be a read error. CDR3 amino acids: CASSATGLAGATGELSF. Written as DNA, the CDR3 is TGTGCCAGCAGTGCTACCGGACTAGCGGGAGCCACCGGGGAGCTGTCTTTT. The V gene is TRBV27, the J gene TRBJ2-2; TRBD2 matches at 13 bases. The CDR3 spans 17 residues. Germline assignment: CDR1 MNHEY and CDR2 SMNVEV (reference sequence).

This clonotype has a handful of counts. This rearrangement joins TRBV5-1 to TRBJ2-7; D is possibly TRBD2 (6 bases). Germline V gene lookup returns CDR1 SGHRS and CDR2 YFSETQ. Trimming removed 4 bases from V and 0 bases from J, with 14 bases in between. The CDR3 covers 15 residues. CDR3 in amino acids: CASSELAGSSYEQYF. CDR3 DNA sequence: TGCGCCAGCAGCGAGCTAGCCGGGAGCTCCTACGAGCAGTACTTC.

J is TRBJ1-1 and V is TRBV10-3, with D hard to call. Trimming shortened V by 6 bases and J by 1 base, and 12 bases separated the two germline ends. The germline V gene has CDR1 ENHRY and CDR2 SYGVKD. The CDR3 sequence is 14 residues long. The CDR3 loop is CAIREQMSNTEAFF. The CDR3 DNA reads TGTGCCATCAGGGAACAGATGTCGAACACTGAAGCTTTCTTT.

This sequence joins TRBV5-1 and TRBJ1-4, with TRBD1 as a possible D gene (6 bases). Trimming removed 4 bases at V and 3 bases at J, with 10 bases between. CDR1 is SGHRS and CDR2 is YFSETQ in the germline V gene. The CDR3 sequence is 14 residues long. CDR3 sequence reads: CASSQDRANEKLFF. Here the CDR3 DNA reads TGCGCCAGCAGCCAGGACAGAGCTAATGAAAAACTGTTTTTT.

The chain is built from TRBV29-1 and TRBJ1-5; no firm D call. The V and J ends lost 2 bases and 0 bases respectively, with 8 bases between them. This CDR3 has 14 amino acids. Germline CDR1 reads SQVTM; CDR2 reads ANQGSEA. Here the CDR3 DNA reads TGCAGCGTTGAATGGGATTATAGCAATCAGCCCCAGCATTTT. It translates to CSVEWDYSNQPQHF.

J is TRBJ2-5 and V is TRBV6-1; 9 bases map to TRBD1. Trimming at V came to 6 bases and at J to 4 bases, leaving 6 bases not matched to a gene. The CDR3 spans 14 residues. The germline CDR1 and CDR2 sequences are MNHNS and SASEGT. Here the CDR3 reads CASSINRGPETQYF. As DNA, the CDR3 is TGTGCCAGCAGCATAAACAGGGGGCCAGAGACCCAGTACTTC.

There are many counts of this clonotype. This chain links TRBV18 with TRBJ1-1; possible D gene TRBD1, 5 bases. The germline CDR1 and CDR2 sequences are KGHSH and LQKENI. The CDR3 runs 15 residues. Trimming shortened V by 2 bases and J by 1 base, and 11 bases separated the two germline ends. The DNA for the CDR3 is TGTGCCAGCTCACCAGGGGGGGGAAGGAACACTGAAGCTTTCTTT. Its protein product is CASSPGGGRNTEAFF.

This CDR3 reads CASSSNRGLAGEHSYNEQFF. Written as DNA, the CDR3 is TGTGCCAGCAGCTCCAATCGGGGACTAGCGGGAGAGCACTCCTACAATGAGCAGTTCTTC. V gene TRBV11-2 combines with J gene TRBJ2-1, with 14 bases aligning to TRBD2. V lost 4 bases, J lost 0 bases, and 11 bases stayed unmatched. The germline V gene encodes CDR1 SGHAT and CDR2 FQNNGV. The CDR3 has 20 residues.

This clonotype appeared many times. The chain links TRBV12-3 or TRBV12-4 to TRBJ2-7; no firm D call. This CDR3 comprises 11 residues. V was pared by 6 bases and J by 1 base, with 4 bases between. The CDR3 DNA is TGTGCCAGCAGGGGTTCCTACGAGCAGTACTTC. Translation gives CASRGSYEQYF.

This clonotype was picked up a small number of times. The J gene is TRBJ1-4, the V gene TRBV7-2; no clear D gene. The CDR3 has 14 residues. V lost 3 bases and J lost 10, with 15 bases in between. Germline V lookup: CDR1 SGHTA, CDR2 FQGNSA. CDR3 region: CASSFGGRWGKLFF. The DNA for the CDR3 is TGTGCCAGCAGCTTCGGAGGCCGCTGGGGAAAACTGTTTTTT.

This clonotype was detected many times. One end of the junction does not line up with germline, which may come from a read error. The chain employs TRBV28 and TRBJ2-1; TRBD2 agrees at 11 bases. CDR1 is MDHEN and CDR2 is SYDVKM in the germline V gene. The CDR3 sequence is 14 residues long. CDR3 region: CASLAGGSNNEQFF. DNA of the CDR3: TGTGCCAGCCTAGCGGGAGGCTCCAACAATGAGCAGTTCTTC.

The chain is built from TRBV6-1 and TRBJ2-1; the D gene is possibly TRBD2 (5 bases). CDR1 MNHNS and CDR2 SASEGT come from the germline V gene. Trimming took 8 bases from V and 7 from J, leaving 12 bases between them. This CDR3 comprises 12 residues. The CDR3 here is CASFGVGNEQFF. For the CDR3, the DNA is TGTGCCAGCTTCGGGGTCGGAAATGAGCAGTTCTTC.

This chain connects TRBV18 to TRBJ1-6; D gene uncertain. This CDR3 comprises 12 residues. The V and J ends lost 4 bases and 8 bases respectively, with 6 bases between them. The germline V gene encodes CDR1 KGHSH and CDR2 LQKENI. This CDR3 is CASSLHDSPLHF. The CDR3 DNA sequence: TGTGCCAGCTCACTACACGATTCACCCCTCCACTTT.

The chain is built from TRBV27 and TRBJ1-2, with unresolved D. Germline CDR1 reads MNHEY; CDR2 reads SMNVEV (reference sequence). V was clipped by 3 bases and J by 4 bases, with 12 bases between them. CDR3 length: 14 residues. In DNA, the CDR3 is TGTGCCAGCAGTTTCCGCCTAGGGCCCTATGGCTACACCTTC. Its translation is CASSFRLGPYGYTF.

This chain uses TRBV19 with TRBJ1-5; TRBD1 matches at 8 bases. The length of the CDR3 is 16 residues. Germline loops: CDR1 LNHDA, CDR2 SQIVND (reference sequence). J gave up 3 bases and V 5 bases, and 9 bases lay outside the gene matches. CDR3 DNA sequence: TGTGCCAGTAGTCCCCGGGACAGGACCATCAATCAGCCCCAGCATTTT. Translating it yields CASSPRDRTINQPQHF.

The chain carries TRBV6-1 and TRBJ1-1; D is uncertain. The V gene lost 5 bases and the J gene lost 7 bases, with 23 bases spanning the gap. The CDR3 extends over 16 amino acids. The germline CDR1 and CDR2 sequences are MNHNS and SASEGT. CDR3 in DNA: TGTGCCAGCAGTCCCGCGGGGTCCCGGGCGGGTGGTGAAGCTTTCTTT. The encoded protein is CASSPAGSRAGGEAFF.

The CDR3 DNA is TGTGCCAGCAGTTCGCCTGGGCGGATGTACTTC. It codes for CASSSPGRMYF. The chain joins TRBV28 to TRBJ2-5; no definite D call. With 4 bases removed from V and 13 bases from J, the gap between germline ends came to 13 bases. Germline CDR1 and CDR2: MDHEN and SYDVKM. This CDR3 contains 11 residues.